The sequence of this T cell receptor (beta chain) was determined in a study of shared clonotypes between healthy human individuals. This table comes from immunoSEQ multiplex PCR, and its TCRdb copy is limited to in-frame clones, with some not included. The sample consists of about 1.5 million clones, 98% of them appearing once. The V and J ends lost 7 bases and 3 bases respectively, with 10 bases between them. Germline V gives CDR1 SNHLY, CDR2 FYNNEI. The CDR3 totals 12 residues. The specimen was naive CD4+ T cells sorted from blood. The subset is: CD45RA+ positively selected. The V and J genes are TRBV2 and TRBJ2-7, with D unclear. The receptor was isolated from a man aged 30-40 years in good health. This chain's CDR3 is CASKQTIYEQYF. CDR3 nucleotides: TGTGCCAGCAAGCAGACGATCTACGAGCAGTACTTC.